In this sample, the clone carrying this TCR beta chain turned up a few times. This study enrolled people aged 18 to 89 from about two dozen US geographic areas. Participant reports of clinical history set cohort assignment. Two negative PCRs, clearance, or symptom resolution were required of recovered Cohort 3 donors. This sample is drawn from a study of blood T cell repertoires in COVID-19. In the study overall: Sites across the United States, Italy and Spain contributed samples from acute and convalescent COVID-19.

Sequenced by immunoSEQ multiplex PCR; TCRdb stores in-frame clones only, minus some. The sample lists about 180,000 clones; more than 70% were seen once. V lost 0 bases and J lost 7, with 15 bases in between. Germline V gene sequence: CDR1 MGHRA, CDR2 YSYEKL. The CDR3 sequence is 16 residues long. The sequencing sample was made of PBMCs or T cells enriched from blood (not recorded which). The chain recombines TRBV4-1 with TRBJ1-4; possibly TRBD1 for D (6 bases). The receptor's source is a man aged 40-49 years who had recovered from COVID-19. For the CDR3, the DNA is TGCGCCAGCAGCCAAGAAGGGGCAGGGGCTGGTGAAAAACTGTTTTTT. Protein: CASSQEGAGAGEKLFF.